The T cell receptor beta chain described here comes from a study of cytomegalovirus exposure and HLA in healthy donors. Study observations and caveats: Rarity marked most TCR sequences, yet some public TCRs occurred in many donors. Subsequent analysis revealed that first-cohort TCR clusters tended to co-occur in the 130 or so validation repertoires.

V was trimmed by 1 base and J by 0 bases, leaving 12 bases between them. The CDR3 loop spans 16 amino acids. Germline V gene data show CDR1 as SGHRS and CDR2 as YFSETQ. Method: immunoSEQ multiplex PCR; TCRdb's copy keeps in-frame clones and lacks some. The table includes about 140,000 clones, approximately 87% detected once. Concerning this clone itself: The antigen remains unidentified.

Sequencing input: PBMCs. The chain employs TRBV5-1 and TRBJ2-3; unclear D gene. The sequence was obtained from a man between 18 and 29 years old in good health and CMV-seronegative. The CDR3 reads CASSLYVAVSTDTQYF. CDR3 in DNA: TGCGCCAGCAGCTTGTATGTTGCGGTGAGCACAGATACGCAGTATTTT.